Below are 25 T cell receptor beta chains sequenced from a single sample in a study of cytomegalovirus exposure and HLA in healthy donors. This table comes from immunoSEQ multiplex PCR, and its TCRdb copy is limited to in-frame clones, with some not included. The data hold 70,000 or so clones, with about 95% observed a single time. Sequenced: PBMCs. The origin of the receptors is a woman younger than 35 in good health and CMV-seronegative.

This clone occurred once. The V call is TRBV4-1, the J call TRBJ1-2, with 12 positions matching TRBD1. The CDR3 covers 16 residues. Germline-derived CDR1 and CDR2 are MGHRA and YSYEKL. V lost 3 bases to trimming and J lost 7 bases; unmatched junction nucleotides: 9. The CDR3 DNA is TGCGCCAGCAGCCACAGTCCGGGACAGGGGGCGTTTGGCTACACCTTC. Encoded protein: CASSHSPGQGAFGYTF.

V is TRBV12-5 and J is TRBJ2-2; D may be TRBD1 (5 bases). Deletions cut 5 bases from V and 6 bases from J, with 13 bases between. Germline lookup yields CDR1 LGHNT and CDR2 FRNRAP. The CDR3 runs to 14 residues. CDR3 sequence (DNA): TGTGCTAGTGGTCCCGGGCAGGGTGCCGGGGAGCTGTTTTTT. It yields the protein CASGPGQGAGELFF.

The chain couples TRBV28 to TRBJ2-3; 10 bases are a match to TRBD2. The V and J ends lost 6 bases and 2 bases, in that order; junction bases with no gene match: 11. CDR1 MDHEN and CDR2 SYDVKM come from the germline V gene. The CDR3 loop spans 17 amino acids. The CDR3 sequence: CASRPLILAGNTDTQYF. The CDR3 DNA reads as TGTGCCAGCAGACCTTTAATACTAGCGGGAAACACAGATACGCAGTATTTT.

The V gene is TRBV10-3, the J gene TRBJ1-2; the D is unclear. This CDR3 contains 16 residues. The V gene's germline CDR1 is ENHRY and CDR2 SYGVKD. The germline V and J ends were trimmed by 0 bases and 7 bases, with 18 bases remaining between them. The CDR3 here is CAISESVRGGVGGYTF. The CDR3 bases are TGTGCCATCAGTGAGTCAGTTCGGGGAGGAGTGGGTGGCTACACCTTC.

The rearrangement joins TRBV5-5 to TRBJ2-5; weak D call: TRBD2 (5 bases). Trimming cost V 4 bases and J 3 bases, with 10 bases left between them. The CDR3 has 13 amino acids. CDR1 is SGHKS and CDR2 is YYEKEE in the germline V gene (reference sequence). In DNA form, the CDR3 reads TGTGCCAGCAGCACCCCCGGGGAAGAGACCCAGTACTTC. This codes for CASSTPGEETQYF.

Written as DNA, the CDR3 is TGTGCCAGCAGTTCGGGGACAGCGGAACCCTATGGCTACACCTTC. Encoded protein: CASSSGTAEPYGYTF. The V call is TRBV27, the J call TRBJ1-2, with 7 bases that match TRBD1. Germline CDR1 reads MNHEY; CDR2 reads SMNVEV (reference sequence). The CDR3 contains 15 residues. Losses at the gene ends were 4 bases for V and 4 bases for J; bases not matched to a gene: 9.

This clone came up once. The chain combines TRBV19 with TRBJ1-1; no reliable D call. Germline V gene data show CDR1 as LNHDA and CDR2 as SQIVND (reference sequence). The V gene lost 4 bases and the J gene lost 3 bases, with 18 bases spanning the gap. The CDR3 runs 16 residues. The CDR3 DNA follows: TGTGCCAGTAGTACACCCAGAGGGCTCCCTTACACTGAAGCTTTCTTT. Its translation: CASSTPRGLPYTEAFF.

The J gene is TRBJ2-7, the V gene TRBV7-2, with 9 bases fitting TRBD1. The CDR3 runs to 14 residues. The ends lost 6 bases at V and 3 bases at J; junction bases unmatched: 6. CDR1 is SGHTA and CDR2 is FQGNSA in the germline V gene. In nucleotides, the CDR3 is TGTGCCAGCAGTTACACGGGACAGGGCTACGAGCAGTACTTC. Its translation is CASSYTGQGYEQYF. Together with reference TRBV7-2 and TRBJ2-7, the CDR3 gives the full variable domain: GAGVSQSPSNKVTEKGKDVELRCDPISGHTALYWYRQSLGQGLEFLIYFQGNSAPDKSGLPSDRFSAERTGGSVSTLTIQRTQQEDSAVYLCASSYTGQGYEQYFGPGTRLTVT.

The chain carries TRBV29-1 and TRBJ2-3; 9 bases fit TRBD2. CDR1 is SQVTM and CDR2 is ANQGSEA in the germline V gene. The junction had 13 bases not matched to a gene; V was cut back by 7 bases and J by 2 bases. This CDR3 comprises 16 residues. The CDR3 region is CSAMASGEDHTDTQYF. Here the CDR3 DNA reads TGCAGCGCGATGGCTAGCGGGGAAGATCACACAGATACGCAGTATTTT.

The rearrangement joins TRBV5-4 to TRBJ2-5, with 9 bases matching TRBD1. Germline CDR1 and CDR2: SGHNT and YYREEE (reference sequence). V gave up 3 bases and J gave up 5 bases; unmatched junction bases: 8. CDR3 length equals 15 residues. The CDR3 reads CASSSPGQGRETQYF. DNA of the CDR3: TGTGCCAGCAGCTCGCCGGGACAGGGCCGCGAGACCCAGTACTTC.

V gene TRBV6-4 combines with J gene TRBJ2-3, with TRBD2 identical over 9 bases. V was pared by 6 bases and J by 1 base, with 5 bases of the junction left unmatched. Germline loops: CDR1 MRHNA, CDR2 SNTAGT. CDR3 length: 15 amino acids. The CDR3 region is CASSPASGGTDTQYF. CDR3 nucleotide sequence: TGTGCCAGCAGCCCGGCTAGCGGGGGCACAGATACGCAGTATTTT.

This clone was observed once. The rearrangement links TRBV25-1 to TRBJ2-1, with D possibly TRBD2 on 7 matching bases. This CDR3 comprises 15 residues. Trimming took off 7 bases at V and 9 bases at J, with 22 bases between the two ends. Looked up from germline, CDR1 is MGHDK and CDR2 is SYGVNS. Here the CDR3 DNA reads TGTGCCAGCACCCCGGAGGGGGGGCGGAGAGGTGAGCAGTTCTTC. It encodes CASTPEGGRRGEQFF. The full variable domain, with the rest looked up from reference TRBV25-1 and TRBJ2-1, is EADIYQTPRYLVIGTGKKITLECSQTMGHDKMYWYQQDPGMELHLIHYSYGVNSTEKGDLSSESTVSRIRTEHFPLTLESARPSHTSQYLCASTPEGGRRGEQFFGPGTRLTVL.

The chain uses TRBV25-1 and TRBJ1-6; TRBD1 matches 10 bases. CDR3 length equals 14 residues. Looked up from germline, CDR1 is MGHDK and CDR2 is SYGVNS. Germline trimming cut 6 bases from V and 9 bases from J; bases unmatched to any gene: 5. CDR3: CASRTGTGASPLHF. Here the CDR3 DNA reads TGTGCCAGCAGAACCGGGACAGGGGCTTCACCCCTCCACTTT.

This chain links TRBV7-9 with TRBJ1-3; D might be TRBD1 (5 bases). V lost 1 base and J 1 base, leaving 14 bases between the germline ends. The CDR3 runs 17 residues. In germline, CDR1 is SEHNR, CDR2 FQNEAQ (reference sequence). The CDR3 loop reads CASSLVGGAISGNTIYF. Here the CDR3 DNA reads TGTGCCAGCAGCTTAGTAGGAGGGGCTATATCTGGAAACACCATATATTTT.

The V and J genes are TRBV11-2 and TRBJ1-3; the match to TRBD1 covers 7 bases. This CDR3 has 19 residues. CDR1 is SGHAT, CDR2 FQNNGV, per germline. V lost 6 bases and J lost 4; bases outside the gene matches: 21. The CDR3 nucleotides are TGTGCCAGCAGATCACTTATGGGGACAGCTCCAGGGGGGGGAAACACCATATATTTT. Protein product: CASRSLMGTAPGGGNTIYF.

The chain carries TRBV5-1 and TRBJ2-3, with D possibly being TRBD2 (6 bases). The CDR3 length is 14 residues. The V gene's germline CDR1 is SGHRS and CDR2 YFSETQ. Trimming stripped 5 bases from V and 0 bases from J, with 10 bases between. This CDR3 is CASRKAGSTDTQYF. DNA of the CDR3: TGCGCCAGCAGGAAGGCGGGGAGCACAGATACGCAGTATTTT.

This chain links TRBV11-2 with TRBJ2-1; TRBD2 matches 8 bases. V dropped 4 bases and J dropped 0; count of bases not matched to a gene: 8. The CDR3 has 17 residues. CDR1 and CDR2 (germline): SGHAT, FQNNGV. For the CDR3, the DNA is TGTGCCAGCAGCTCCACTAGCGGTCTTAGCTCCTACAATGAGCAGTTCTTC. This codes for CASSSTSGLSSYNEQFF.

J is TRBJ2-2 and V is TRBV11-3; 7 bases agree with TRBD1. With V trimmed by 0 bases and J by 0 bases, 7 bases remained unmatched. Germline V gene data show CDR1 as SGHNT and CDR2 as YENEEA. The CDR3 sequence is 18 residues long. The CDR3 nucleotides read TGTGCCAGCAGCTTAGATTCAACGGGGACAGCGAACACCGGGGAGCTGTTTTTT. This gives the protein CASSLDSTGTANTGELFF.

The CDR3 loop is CASSVQGASTDTQYF. Here the CDR3 DNA reads TGTGCCAGCAGTGTACAGGGTGCTAGCACAGATACGCAGTATTTT. This chain joins TRBV2 and TRBJ2-3; tentatively, D is TRBD1 (6 bases). CDR3 size: 15 residues. V lost 4 bases and J 0 bases, leaving 11 bases between the germline ends. Germline assignment: CDR1 SNHLY and CDR2 FYNNEI.

The chain joins TRBV2 to TRBJ2-5; 13 nucleotides match TRBD2. Germline CDR1 is SNHLY and CDR2 is FYNNEI. With 6 bases clipped from V and 3 bases from J, the junction kept 1 base outside the gene matches. The CDR3 loop spans 14 amino acids. CDR3 nucleotides: TGTGCCAGCAGCACTAGCGGGGGGGAAGAGACCCAGTACTTC. Protein sequence: CASSTSGGEETQYF. Full variable domain (rest looked up from reference TRBV2 and TRBJ2-5): EPEVTQTPSHQVTQMGQEVILRCVPISNHLYFYWYRQILGQKVEFLVSFYNNEISEKSEIFDDQFSVERPDGSNFTLKIRSTKLEDSAMYFCASSTSGGEETQYFGPGTRLLVL.

The chain uses TRBV6-5 and TRBJ2-1; D gene ambiguous. Trimming shortened V by 5 bases and J by 1 base, and 3 bases separated the two germline ends. Germline CDR1 reads MNHEY; CDR2 reads SVGAGI. The CDR3 length is 12 residues. CDR3 protein: CASSPSYNEQFF. The CDR3 DNA reads as TGTGCCAGCAGTCCATCCTACAATGAGCAGTTCTTC.

The rearrangement uses TRBV5-5 and TRBJ1-6, with D maybe TRBD1 (5 bases). Looked up from germline, CDR1 is SGHKS and CDR2 is YYEKEE (reference sequence). Trimming took off 0 bases at V and 9 bases at J, with 16 bases between the two ends. This CDR3 comprises 16 residues. CDR3 sequence (DNA): TGTGCCAGCAGCTTGGGTGGAACAGGCGGTTCTTCACCCCTCCACTTT. Amino acid sequence: CASSLGGTGGSSPLHF.

For this clone: The same CDR3 can be traced to other DNA sequences in this sample. V usage is TRBV5-1 and J usage is TRBJ1-2; 7 positions agree with TRBD1. V shed 2 bases and J 4 bases; nucleotides not matched to a gene: 2. The CDR3 length is 13 residues. Germline-derived CDR1 and CDR2 are SGHRS and YFSETQ. The CDR3 is CASSLRDSYGYTF. The CDR3 nucleotides read TGCGCCAGCAGCTTACGGGACAGCTATGGCTACACCTTC.

The V call is TRBV6-7, the J call TRBJ2-3; tentatively, D is TRBD2 (6 bases). TRBV6-7 is noted as an ORF with a role that remains uncertain. Trimming removed 1 base from V and 1 base from J, with 9 bases in between. The CDR3 runs 15 residues. The CDR3 nucleotides read TGTGCCAGCAGTTACTGGGGACTTCGCACAGATACGCAGTATTTT. Its protein product is CASSYWGLRTDTQYF.

The chain couples TRBV7-9 to TRBJ1-6; no reliable D call. The CDR3 sequence is 15 residues long. V dropped 1 base and J dropped 5 bases, with 9 bases sitting between them. Germline assignment: CDR1 SEHNR and CDR2 FQNEAQ (reference sequence). This chain's CDR3 is CASSLVLGDNSPLHF. DNA for the CDR3: TGTGCCAGCAGCTTAGTCTTGGGAGATAATTCACCCCTCCACTTT.